This T cell receptor beta chain was documented in a study of blood T cell repertoires in COVID-19. In the authors' methods: Using reference gene primer amplification, nucleated cell counts were estimated. Method: immunoSEQ multiplex PCR; TCRdb's copy keeps in-frame clones and lacks some. V, J and clone size are taken as reported in that table, and D and trimming were inferred from the DNA itself. The data hold about 200,000 clones, with around nine tenths observed a single time. This clone was observed once. This CDR3 has 15 residues. The trim removed 0 bases at V and 10 bases at J, leaving 5 bases unmatched. Germline V lookup: CDR1 MNHEY, CDR2 SVGAGI.

What was sequenced was peripheral blood. This sequence was found in a man aged 35 to 55 with acute or convalescent COVID-19. V and J are TRBV6-5 and TRBJ1-6, with 8 bases fitting TRBD1. CDR3 in DNA: TGTGCCAGCAGTTACTCCGGACAGGGAGACTCACCCCTCCACTTT. Protein sequence: CASSYSGQGDSPLHF.